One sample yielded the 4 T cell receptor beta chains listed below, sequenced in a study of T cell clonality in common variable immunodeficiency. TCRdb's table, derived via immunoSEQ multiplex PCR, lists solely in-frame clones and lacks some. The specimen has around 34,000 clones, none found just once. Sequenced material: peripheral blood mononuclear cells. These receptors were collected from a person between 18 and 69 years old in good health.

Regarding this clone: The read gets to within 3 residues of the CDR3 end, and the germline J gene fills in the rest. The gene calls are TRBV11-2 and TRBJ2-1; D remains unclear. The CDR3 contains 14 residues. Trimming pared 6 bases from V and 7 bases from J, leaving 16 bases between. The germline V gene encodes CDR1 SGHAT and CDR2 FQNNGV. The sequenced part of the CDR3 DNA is TGTGCCAGCAGTCCCCAGTGGGCTACAAATGAG. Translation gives CASSPQWATNE. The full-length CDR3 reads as CASSPQWATNEQFF. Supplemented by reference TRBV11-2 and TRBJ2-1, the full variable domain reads EAGVAQSPRYKIIEKRQSVAFWCNPISGHATLYWYQQILGQGPKLLIQFQNNGVVDDSQLPKDRFSAERLKGVDSTLKIQPAKLEDSAVYLCASSPQWATNEQFFGPGTRLTVL.

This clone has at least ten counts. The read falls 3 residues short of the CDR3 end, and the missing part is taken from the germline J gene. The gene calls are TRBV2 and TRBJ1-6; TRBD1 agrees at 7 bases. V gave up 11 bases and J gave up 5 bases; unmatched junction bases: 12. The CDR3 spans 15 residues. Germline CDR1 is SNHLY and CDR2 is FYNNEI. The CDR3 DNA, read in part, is TGTGCCGGTAACCGGGACAGAGTGAATAATTCACCC. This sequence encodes CAGNRDRVNNSP. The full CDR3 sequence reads CAGNRDRVNNSPLHF.

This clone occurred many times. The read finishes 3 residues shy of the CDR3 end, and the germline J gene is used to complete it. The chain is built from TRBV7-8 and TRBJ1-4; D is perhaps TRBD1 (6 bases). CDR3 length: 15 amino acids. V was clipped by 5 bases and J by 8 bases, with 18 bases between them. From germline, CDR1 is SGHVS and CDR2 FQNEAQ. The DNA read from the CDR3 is TGTGCCAGCAGCCCCGGACCCGACAGGCCCGAAAAA. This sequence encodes CASSPGPDRPEK. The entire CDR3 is CASSPGPDRPEKLFF.

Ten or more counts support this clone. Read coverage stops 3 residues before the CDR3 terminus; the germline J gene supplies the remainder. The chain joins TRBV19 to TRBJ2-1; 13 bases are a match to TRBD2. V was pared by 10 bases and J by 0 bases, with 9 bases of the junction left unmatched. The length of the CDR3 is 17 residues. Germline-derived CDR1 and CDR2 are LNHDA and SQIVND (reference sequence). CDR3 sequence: CATGLAGALSSYNEQFF. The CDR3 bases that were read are TGTGCCACCGGACTAGCGGGAGCGTTGAGCTCCTACAATGAG.